This is a list of T cell receptor beta chains from one sample in a study of blood T cell repertoires in COVID-19. Assay: immunoSEQ multiplex PCR; the TCRdb copy retains only in-frame clones and omits some. The sample lists about 260,000 clones; roughly 90% were seen once. Sequenced: peripheral blood. All receptors come from a woman aged 25 to 45 with COVID-19, enrolled during active disease. The CDR3 runs from the conserved cysteine through the conserved F or W. D genes are given only for firm matches. The size of a clone is reported for some rows only, either as once, few or many, or as a class for expanded clones.

cdr3_aa: CASSGNYGEKLFF; cdr3_nt: TGTGCCAGCAGCGGCAACTATGGTGAAAAACTGTTTTTT; v_call: TRBV12-3/TRBV12-4; j_call: TRBJ1-4; clone_size: once; d_call: -
cdr3_aa: CASTRVAGVGGELFF; cdr3_nt: TGTGCCAGCACCAGGGTAGCGGGAGTGGGCGGGGAGCTGTTTTTT; v_call: TRBV27; j_call: TRBJ2-2; clone_size: -; d_call: TRBD2
cdr3_aa: CASSQGGTSGRPNTGELFF; cdr3_nt: TGCGCCAGCAGCCAAGGGGGGACTAGCGGGAGACCGAACACCGGGGAGCTGTTTTTT; v_call: TRBV4-1; j_call: TRBJ2-2; clone_size: -; d_call: TRBD2
cdr3_aa: CAWEGLTLPRNEQFF; cdr3_nt: TGTGCCTGGGAGGGACTTACTCTACCCCGCAATGAGCAGTTCTTC; v_call: TRBV30; j_call: TRBJ2-1; clone_size: -; d_call: -
cdr3_aa: CASSTLAGTGREQYF; cdr3_nt: TGTGCCAGCAGCACCCTAGCGGGAACAGGTCGCGAGCAGTACTTC; v_call: TRBV5-8; j_call: TRBJ2-7; clone_size: -; d_call: TRBD2
cdr3_aa: CASRRQGGPYGYTF; cdr3_nt: TGTGCCAGCAGAAGGCAGGGAGGCCCGTATGGCTACACCTTC; v_call: TRBV5-4; j_call: TRBJ1-2; clone_size: -; d_call: -
cdr3_aa: CASSQDRAGSAKNIQYF; cdr3_nt: TGTGCCAGCAGCCAAGACCGAGCGGGTTCCGCCAAAAACATTCAGTACTTC; v_call: TRBV3-1/TRBV3-2; j_call: TRBJ2-4; clone_size: -; d_call: -
cdr3_aa: CASSMMGQGSGSQPQHF; cdr3_nt: TGTGCCAGTAGTATGATGGGGCAGGGTAGTGGAAGTCAGCCCCAGCATTTT; v_call: TRBV19; j_call: TRBJ1-5; clone_size: -; d_call: -
cdr3_aa: CASSPRGSYNEQFF; cdr3_nt: TGTGCCAGCAGCCCCCGGGGCTCCTACAATGAGCAGTTCTTC; v_call: TRBV11-3; j_call: TRBJ2-1; clone_size: -; d_call: -
cdr3_aa: CASSYSGSLSTDTQYF; cdr3_nt: TGTGCCAGCAGTTACTCGGGCAGTTTGAGCACAGATACGCAGTATTTT; v_call: TRBV6-5; j_call: TRBJ2-3; clone_size: -; d_call: -
cdr3_aa: CASSPGTSGIGTQYF; cdr3_nt: TGTGCCAGCAGCCCCGGGACTAGCGGGATTGGGACCCAGTACTTC; v_call: TRBV6-5; j_call: TRBJ2-5; clone_size: few; d_call: TRBD2
cdr3_aa: CATSDRRDTGELFF; cdr3_nt: TGTGCCACCAGCGACCGGAGGGACACCGGGGAGCTGTTTTTT; v_call: TRBV24-1; j_call: TRBJ2-2; clone_size: -; d_call: -
cdr3_aa: CASSQAGGETQYF; cdr3_nt: TGTGCCAGCAGCCAAGCCGGGGGAGAGACCCAGTACTTC; v_call: TRBV14; j_call: TRBJ2-5; clone_size: -; d_call: -
cdr3_aa: CASSPQGNTEAFF; cdr3_nt: TGTGCCAGTAGTCCACAGGGGAACACTGAAGCTTTCTTT; v_call: TRBV19; j_call: TRBJ1-1; clone_size: -; d_call: -
cdr3_aa: CASSWGQPNTEAFF; cdr3_nt: TGTGCCAGCAGTTGGGGACAGCCTAACACTGAAGCTTTCTTT; v_call: TRBV27; j_call: TRBJ1-1; clone_size: -; d_call: TRBD1
cdr3_aa: CASSPHWGRAGEKLFF; cdr3_nt: TGTGCCAGCAGCCCTCACTGGGGGAGGGCGGGGGAAAAACTGTTTTTT; v_call: TRBV7-9; j_call: TRBJ1-4; clone_size: -; d_call: -
cdr3_aa: CASSIGGDYNEQFF; cdr3_nt: TGTGCCAGTAGTATAGGCGGAGACTACAATGAGCAGTTCTTC; v_call: TRBV19; j_call: TRBJ2-1; clone_size: once; d_call: -
cdr3_aa: CASSQLLPGGNEQFF; cdr3_nt: TGCGCCAGCAGCCAACTCCTGCCCGGGGGCAATGAGCAGTTCTTC; v_call: TRBV4-1; j_call: TRBJ2-1; clone_size: -; d_call: -
cdr3_aa: CASSAAVTREKLFF; cdr3_nt: TGTGCCAGCAGCGCCGCCGTTACCAGAGAAAAACTGTTTTTT; v_call: TRBV9; j_call: TRBJ1-4; clone_size: -; d_call: -
cdr3_aa: CASSFPGRGNYGYTF; cdr3_nt: TGTGCCAGCAGTTTCCCCGGGAGGGGGAACTATGGCTACACCTTC; v_call: TRBV28; j_call: TRBJ1-2; clone_size: -; d_call: -
cdr3_aa: CASSRSTGDGSEAFF; cdr3_nt: TGCGCCAGCAGCCGATCAACAGGGGATGGGTCTGAAGCTTTCTTT; v_call: TRBV4-1; j_call: TRBJ1-1; clone_size: -; d_call: TRBD1
cdr3_aa: CASSHLTPGRVAGVGEQYF; cdr3_nt: TGTGCCAGCAGCCATCTCACTCCGGGGAGGGTAGCGGGAGTTGGGGAGCAGTACTTC; v_call: TRBV3-1/TRBV3-2; j_call: TRBJ2-7; clone_size: -; d_call: TRBD2
cdr3_aa: CASSRGASGVEETQYF; cdr3_nt: TGTGCCAGCAGCCGGGGAGCTAGCGGGGTTGAAGAGACCCAGTACTTC; v_call: TRBV9; j_call: TRBJ2-5; clone_size: once; d_call: TRBD2
cdr3_aa: CASSPGLLAKNIQYF; cdr3_nt: TGTGCCAGCAGCCCGGGACTTCTAGCCAAAAACATTCAGTACTTC; v_call: TRBV9; j_call: TRBJ2-4; clone_size: -; d_call: -
cdr3_aa: CASSPGGVGELFF; cdr3_nt: TGTGCCAGCAGTCCCGGGGGGGTCGGGGAGCTGTTTTTT; v_call: TRBV28; j_call: TRBJ2-2; clone_size: -; d_call: TRBD2
cdr3_aa: CASTPVGGPSYEQYF; cdr3_nt: TGTGCCAGCACCCCGGTGGGAGGGCCCTCCTACGAGCAGTACTTC; v_call: TRBV2; j_call: TRBJ2-7; clone_size: few; d_call: TRBD2
cdr3_aa: CASSYRGFSYEQYF; cdr3_nt: TGTGCCAGCAGTTACAGGGGCTTTTCTTACGAGCAGTACTTC; v_call: TRBV6-5; j_call: TRBJ2-7; clone_size: -; d_call: -